The rows below give T cell receptor beta chains drawn from one sample of a study of cytomegalovirus exposure and HLA in healthy donors. Data came from immunoSEQ multiplex PCR; TCRdb stores just in-frame clones and leaves some out. The sample records about 97,000 clones, 81% being singletons. The specimen sequenced was PBMCs. Receptor source: a man aged 40-49 years in good health and CMV-seropositive. The CDR3 runs from the conserved cysteine through the conserved F or W. A D gene is named only where the DNA matches it firmly. For some rows the clone size is stated as once, few or many, or as a class when expanded; others skip it.

TRBJ1-6 - TRBD1 TRBV11-2 TGTGCCAGCAGCTCACCCCCAGGGACAGTAAATTCACCCCTCCACTTT CASSSPPGTVNSPLHF
TRBJ1-1 few - TRBV7-9 TGTGCCAGCAGCTTCTCACTCTCGGGAACTGAAGCTTTCTTT CASSFSLSGTEAFF
TRBJ2-1 - - TRBV28 TGTGCCAGCGAGAGGGAGCACAATGAGCAGTTCTTC CASEREHNEQFF
TRBJ1-3 - TRBD1 TRBV18 TGTGCCAGCTCACGGGGACAGGCGGCGGGAAACACCATATATTTT CASSRGQAAGNTIYF
TRBJ2-3 - - TRBV5-1 TGCGCCAGCAGCTTGGCAGGCGGGGCCGGGGTAGATACGCAGTATTTT CASSLAGGAGVDTQYF
TRBJ2-7 - TRBD1 TRBV5-1 TGCGCCAGCAGCCTATTTCCGGGACAGGGATCCGGATCCGAGCAGTACTTC CASSLFPGQGSGSEQYF
TRBJ1-2 - - TRBV4-1 TGCGCCAGCAACGTAAAACCGGGACAACTACTTTATGGCTACACCTTC CASNVKPGQLLYGYTF
TRBJ2-1 - TRBD2 TRBV27 TGTGCCAGCAGTTTATCCCGGTCAGGACTAGCCTCCTACAATGAGCAGTTCTTC CASSLSRSGLASYNEQFF
TRBJ2-6 - - TRBV6-6 TGTGCCAGCAGTCTCGACAATTCTGGGGCCAACGTCCTGACTTTC CASSLDNSGANVLTF
TRBJ1-1 - - TRBV11-1 TGTGCCAGTCTAGTGGGGGCGAACACTGAAGCTTTCTTT CASLVGANTEAFF
TRBJ2-5 once - TRBV6-5 TGTGCCAGCAGTTATGCAGGGGTTAGGGGAGAGACCCAGTACTTC CASSYAGVRGETQYF
TRBJ1-5 - TRBD1 TRBV7-9 TGTTCCAGCAGCTTATGGGGACAGCATAGCAATCAGCCCCAGCATTTT CSSSLWGQHSNQPQHF
TRBJ1-1 - - TRBV11-3 TGTGCCAGCAGCTTAACCGCGGCCACTGAAGCTTTCTTT CASSLTAATEAFF
TRBJ2-1 - TRBD2 TRBV9 TGTGCCAGCAGCGTAGGACTAGCGGCTAACAATGAGCAGTTCTTC CASSVGLAANNEQFF
TRBJ1-3 - - TRBV9 TGTGCCAGCAGCGCTGGGGCGGGGCCGACTTACTCTGGAAACACCATATATTTT CASSAGAGPTYSGNTIYF